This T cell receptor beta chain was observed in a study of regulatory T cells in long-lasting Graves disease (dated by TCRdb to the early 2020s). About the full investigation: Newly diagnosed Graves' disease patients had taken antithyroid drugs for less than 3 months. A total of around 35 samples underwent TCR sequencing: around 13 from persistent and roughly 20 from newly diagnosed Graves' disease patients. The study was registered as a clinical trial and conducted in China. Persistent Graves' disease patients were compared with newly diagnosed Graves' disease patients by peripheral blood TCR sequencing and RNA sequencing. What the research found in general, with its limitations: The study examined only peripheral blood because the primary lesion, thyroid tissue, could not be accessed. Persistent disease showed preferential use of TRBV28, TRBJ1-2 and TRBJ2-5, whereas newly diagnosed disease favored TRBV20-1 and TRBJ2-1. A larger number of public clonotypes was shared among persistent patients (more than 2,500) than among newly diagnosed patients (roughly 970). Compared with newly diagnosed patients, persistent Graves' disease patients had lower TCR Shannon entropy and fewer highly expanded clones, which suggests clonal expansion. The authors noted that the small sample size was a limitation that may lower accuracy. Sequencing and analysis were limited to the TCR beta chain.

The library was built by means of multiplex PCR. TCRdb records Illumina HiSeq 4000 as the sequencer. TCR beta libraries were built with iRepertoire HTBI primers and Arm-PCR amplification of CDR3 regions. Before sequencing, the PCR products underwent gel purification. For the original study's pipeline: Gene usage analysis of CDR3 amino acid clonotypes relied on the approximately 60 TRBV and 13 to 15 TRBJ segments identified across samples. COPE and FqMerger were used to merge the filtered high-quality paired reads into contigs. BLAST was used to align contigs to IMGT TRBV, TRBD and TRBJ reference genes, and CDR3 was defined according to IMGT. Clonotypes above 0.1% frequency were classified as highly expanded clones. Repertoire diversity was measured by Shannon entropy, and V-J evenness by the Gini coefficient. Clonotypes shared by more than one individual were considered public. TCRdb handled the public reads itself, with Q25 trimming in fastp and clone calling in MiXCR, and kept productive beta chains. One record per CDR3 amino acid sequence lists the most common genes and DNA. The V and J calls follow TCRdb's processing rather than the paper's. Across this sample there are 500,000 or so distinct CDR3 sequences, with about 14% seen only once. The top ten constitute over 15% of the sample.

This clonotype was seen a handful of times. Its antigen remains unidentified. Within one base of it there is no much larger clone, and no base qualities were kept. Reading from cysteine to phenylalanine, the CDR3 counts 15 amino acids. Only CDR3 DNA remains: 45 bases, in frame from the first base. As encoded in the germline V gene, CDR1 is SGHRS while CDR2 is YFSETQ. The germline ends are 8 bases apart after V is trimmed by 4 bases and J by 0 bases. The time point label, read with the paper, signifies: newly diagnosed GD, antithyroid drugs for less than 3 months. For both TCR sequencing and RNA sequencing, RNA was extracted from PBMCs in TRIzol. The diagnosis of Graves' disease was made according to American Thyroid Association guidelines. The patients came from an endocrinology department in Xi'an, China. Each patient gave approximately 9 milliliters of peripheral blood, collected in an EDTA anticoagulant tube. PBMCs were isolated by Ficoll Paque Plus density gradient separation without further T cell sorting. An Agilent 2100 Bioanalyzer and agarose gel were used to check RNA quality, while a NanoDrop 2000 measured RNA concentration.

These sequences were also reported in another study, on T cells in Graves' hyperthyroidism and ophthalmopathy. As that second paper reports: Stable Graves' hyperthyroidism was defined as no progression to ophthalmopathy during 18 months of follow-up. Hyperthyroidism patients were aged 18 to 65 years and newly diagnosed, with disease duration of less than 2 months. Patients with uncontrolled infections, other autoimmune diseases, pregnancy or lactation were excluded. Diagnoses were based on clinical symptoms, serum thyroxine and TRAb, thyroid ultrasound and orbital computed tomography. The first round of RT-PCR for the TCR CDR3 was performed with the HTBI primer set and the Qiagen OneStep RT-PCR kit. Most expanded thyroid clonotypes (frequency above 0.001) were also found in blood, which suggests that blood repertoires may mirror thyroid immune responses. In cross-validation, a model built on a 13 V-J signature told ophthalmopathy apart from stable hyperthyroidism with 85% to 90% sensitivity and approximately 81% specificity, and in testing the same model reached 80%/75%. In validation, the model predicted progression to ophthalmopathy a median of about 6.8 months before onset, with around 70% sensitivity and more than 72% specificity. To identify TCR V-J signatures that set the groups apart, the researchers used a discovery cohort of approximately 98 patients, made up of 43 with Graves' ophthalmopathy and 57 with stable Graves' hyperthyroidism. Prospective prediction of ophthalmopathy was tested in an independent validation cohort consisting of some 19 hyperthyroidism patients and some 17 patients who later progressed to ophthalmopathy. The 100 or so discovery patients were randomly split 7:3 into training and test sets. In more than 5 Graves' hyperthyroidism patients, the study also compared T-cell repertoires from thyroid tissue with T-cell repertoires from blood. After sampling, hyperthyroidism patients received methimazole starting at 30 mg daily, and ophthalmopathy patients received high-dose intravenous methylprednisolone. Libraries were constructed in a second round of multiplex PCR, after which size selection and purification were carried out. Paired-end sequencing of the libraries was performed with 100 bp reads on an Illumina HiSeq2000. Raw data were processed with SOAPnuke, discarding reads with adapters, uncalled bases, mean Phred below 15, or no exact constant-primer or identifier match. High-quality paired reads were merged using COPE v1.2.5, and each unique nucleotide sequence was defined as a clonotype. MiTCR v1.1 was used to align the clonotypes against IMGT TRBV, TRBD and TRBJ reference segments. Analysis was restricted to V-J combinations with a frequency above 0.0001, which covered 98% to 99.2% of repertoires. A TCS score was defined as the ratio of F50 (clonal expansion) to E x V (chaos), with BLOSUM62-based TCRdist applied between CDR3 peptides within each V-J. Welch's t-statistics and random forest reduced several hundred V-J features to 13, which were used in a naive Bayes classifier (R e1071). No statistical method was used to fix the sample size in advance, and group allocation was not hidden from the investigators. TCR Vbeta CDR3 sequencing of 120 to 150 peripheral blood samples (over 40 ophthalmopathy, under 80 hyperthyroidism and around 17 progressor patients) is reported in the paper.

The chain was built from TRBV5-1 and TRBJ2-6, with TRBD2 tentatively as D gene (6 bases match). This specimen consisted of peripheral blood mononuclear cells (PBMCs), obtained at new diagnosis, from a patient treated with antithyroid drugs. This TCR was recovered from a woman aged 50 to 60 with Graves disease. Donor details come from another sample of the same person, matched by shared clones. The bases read TGCGCCAGCAGCCCGGGGGTCTCTGGGGCCAACGTCCTGACTTTC. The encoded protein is CASSPGVSGANVLTF.